This T cell receptor (beta chain) derives from a study of regulatory T cells in long-lasting Graves disease. Turning to the study itself: The study counted Graves' disease as persistent given over 5 years of antithyroid drugs and positive TSH receptor antibodies.

Findings of the study overall: Persistent patients shared more public clonotypes (2,741) than newly diagnosed patients (966). Favoring TRBV28, TRBJ1-2 and TRBJ2-5 was a feature seen in persistent disease. The small sample size may have reduced accuracy.

CDR3-region Arm-PCR and iRepertoire HTBI primers produced the TCR beta libraries. TCRdb used MiXCR to reprocess the multiplex PCR reads, holding one entry per CDR3 protein. The sample contains 400,000 to 450,000 distinct CDR3 sequences, 20% to 30% of which appear only once. Regarding time point: persistent/refractory GD, antithyroid drugs over 5 years with positive TRAb. Extracted RNA from PBMCs served as the source of the TCR library. Germline V gene sequence: CDR1 MNHEY, CDR2 SMNVEV (reference sequence). This CDR3 spans 15 amino acids. V shed 5 bases, J shed 8 bases, and the junction held 9 bases outside the gene matches. On this clonotype: Its antigen is not identified.

The TCR sequence derives from a female donor with Graves disease. The V call is TRBV27, the J call TRBJ2-1; 10 positions agree with TRBD2. Sequenced material: peripheral blood mononuclear cells (PBMCs), taken when the disease was refractory, from a patient treated with antithyroid drugs. The CDR3 DNA sequence: TGTGCCAGCAGTCCTCGCCTAGCGGGAGTGTATGAGCAGTTCTTC. This sequence encodes CASSPRLAGVYEQFF.